The 2 T cell receptor beta chains given below trace back to one sample, sequenced in a study of CD8+ T cells in alopecia areata. It was cDNA, reverse transcribed from extracted RNA, that served as the sequencing template. The method was immunoSEQ multiplex PCR; TCRdb's version includes in-frame clones alone and lacks a portion of them. The sample comprises about 120,000 clones, 53% of which are singletons, and roughly 0.5% rests with the top ten. The treatment here: oral pan-JAK inhibitor, 5-10 mg twice daily. The specimen comprised CD4+ T cells sorted from blood, sampled at week 4, from a patient treated with tofacitinib. These receptors were collected from a human donor with alopecia areata.

The rearrangement links TRBV18 to TRBJ2-1; perhaps TRBD1 as D (6 bases). CDR1 and CDR2 from the germline V gene are KGHSH and LQKENI. The CDR3 has 15 amino acids. Trimming took 3 bases from V and 5 from J, leaving 14 bases between them. CDR3 region: CASSPSAGDNNEQFF. The CDR3 coding sequence is TGTGCCAGCTCACCCTCGGCAGGGGACAACAATGAGCAGTTCTTC. The full variable domain, in which reference TRBV18 and TRBJ2-1 provide the parts outside the CDR3, is NAGVMQNPRHLVRRRGQEARLRCSPMKGHSHVYWYRQLPEEGLKFMVYLQKENIIDESGMPKERFSAEFPKEGPSILRIQQVVRGDSAAYFCASSPSAGDNNEQFFGPGTRLTVL.

The chain links TRBV29-1 to TRBJ1-2, with a possible D match to TRBD1 (5 bases). Germline loops: CDR1 SQVTM, CDR2 ANQGSEA. Trimming took 7 bases from V and 2 from J, leaving 17 bases between them. The CDR3 is made up of 14 amino acids. The DNA of the CDR3 is TGCAGCGCCGGGGACGGCTTAGGAAACTATGGCTACACCTTC. Its protein product is CSAGDGLGNYGYTF.